This TCR beta chain was found in a study of identical twins. Trimming took 4 bases from V and 2 from J; bases not matched to a gene: 4. This CDR3 has 15 amino acids. Per the germline V gene, CDR1 is SEHNR and CDR2 is FQNEAQ (reference sequence). Each CDR3 protein is one row after TCRdb ran MiXCR on the 5' RACE reads. The table lists approximately 680,000 distinct CDR3 sequences, about 7% of them singletons. The sample was also reused in another study, on yellow fever vaccine responses in identical twins.

V gene TRBV7-9 combines with J gene TRBJ2-3, with 9 bases identical to TRBD2. The origin of this receptor is a woman between 18 and 30 years old in good health. Sequencing was carried out using PBMCs. The CDR3 sequence: CASSSAGGPTDTQYF. The CDR3 DNA sequence: TGTGCCAGCAGCTCAGCGGGGGGCCCCACAGATACGCAGTATTTT.